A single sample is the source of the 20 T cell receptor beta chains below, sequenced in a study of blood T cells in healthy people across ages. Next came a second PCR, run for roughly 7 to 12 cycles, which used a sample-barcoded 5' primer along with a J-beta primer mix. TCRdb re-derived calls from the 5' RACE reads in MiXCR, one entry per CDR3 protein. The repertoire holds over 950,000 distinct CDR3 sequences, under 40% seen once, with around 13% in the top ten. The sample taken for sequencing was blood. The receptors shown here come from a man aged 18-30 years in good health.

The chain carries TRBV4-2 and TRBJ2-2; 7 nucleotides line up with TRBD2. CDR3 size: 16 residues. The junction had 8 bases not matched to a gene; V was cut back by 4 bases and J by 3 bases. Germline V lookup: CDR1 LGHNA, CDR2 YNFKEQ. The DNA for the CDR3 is TGTGCCAGCAGCCGAACTAGCGCCTTAGACACCGGGGAGCTGTTTTTT. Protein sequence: CASSRTSALDTGELFF.

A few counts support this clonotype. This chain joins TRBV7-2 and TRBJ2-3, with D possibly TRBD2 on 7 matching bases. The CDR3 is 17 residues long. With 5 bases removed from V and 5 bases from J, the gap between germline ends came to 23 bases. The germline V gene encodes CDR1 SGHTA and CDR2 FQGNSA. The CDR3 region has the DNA TGTGCCAGCAGCGTTTCGCTAGTGGGGGGGCGGTTAGATACGCAGTATTTT. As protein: CASSVSLVGGRLDTQYF.

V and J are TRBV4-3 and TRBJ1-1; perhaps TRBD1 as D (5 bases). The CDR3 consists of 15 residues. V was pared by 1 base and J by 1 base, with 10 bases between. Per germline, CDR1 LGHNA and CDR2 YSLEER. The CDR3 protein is CASSQVLQGNTEAFF. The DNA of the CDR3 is TGCGCCAGCAGCCAAGTCCTCCAGGGGAACACTGAAGCTTTCTTT.

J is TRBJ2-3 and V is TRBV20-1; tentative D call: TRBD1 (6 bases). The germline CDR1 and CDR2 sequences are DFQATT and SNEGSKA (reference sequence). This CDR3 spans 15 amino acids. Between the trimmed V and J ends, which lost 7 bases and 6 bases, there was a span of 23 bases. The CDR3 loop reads CSGTVTEAHTDTQYF. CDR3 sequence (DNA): TGCAGTGGGACAGTCACTGAGGCTCACACGGATACGCAGTATTTT.

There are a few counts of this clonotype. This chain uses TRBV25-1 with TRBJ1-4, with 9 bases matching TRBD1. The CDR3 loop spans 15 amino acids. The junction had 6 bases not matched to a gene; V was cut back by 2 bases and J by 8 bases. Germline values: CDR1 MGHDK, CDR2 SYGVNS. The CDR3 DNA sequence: TGTGCCAGCAGTGAACCGGGACAGGGTAGAGAAAAACTGTTTTTT. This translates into CASSEPGQGREKLFF.

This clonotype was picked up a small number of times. The CDR3 DNA follows: TGCAGTGCTAGAGATGACGGGAATGAGCAGTTCTTC. Protein: CSARDDGNEQFF. The chain combines TRBV20-1 with TRBJ2-1, with D uncertain. Germline CDR1 DFQATT, CDR2 SNEGSKA (reference sequence). V dropped 0 bases and J dropped 7 bases, with 7 bases sitting between them. This CDR3 has 12 amino acids.

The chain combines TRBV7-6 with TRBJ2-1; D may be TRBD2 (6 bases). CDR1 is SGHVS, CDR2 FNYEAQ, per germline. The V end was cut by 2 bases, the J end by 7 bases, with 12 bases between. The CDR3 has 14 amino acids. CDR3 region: CASSLYFRGNEQFF. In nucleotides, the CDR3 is TGTGCCAGCAGCTTATACTTCCGGGGGAATGAGCAGTTCTTC.

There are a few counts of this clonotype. The CDR3, as DNA: TGTGCCAGCAGTTTATCGGAGGGCTACAATGAGCAGTTCTTC. Translation: CASSLSEGYNEQFF. The rearrangement uses TRBV27 and TRBJ2-1; D is possibly TRBD2 (6 bases). Trimming pared 0 bases from V and 3 bases from J, leaving 6 bases between. CDR1 is MNHEY, CDR2 SMNVEV, per germline (reference sequence). There are 14 residues in the CDR3.

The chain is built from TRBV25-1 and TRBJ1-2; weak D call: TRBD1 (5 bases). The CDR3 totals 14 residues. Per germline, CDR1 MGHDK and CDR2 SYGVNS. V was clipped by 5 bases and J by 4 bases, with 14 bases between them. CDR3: CASSKGDSGYGYTF. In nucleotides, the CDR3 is TGTGCCAGCAGTAAAGGGGATTCGGGCTATGGCTACACCTTC.

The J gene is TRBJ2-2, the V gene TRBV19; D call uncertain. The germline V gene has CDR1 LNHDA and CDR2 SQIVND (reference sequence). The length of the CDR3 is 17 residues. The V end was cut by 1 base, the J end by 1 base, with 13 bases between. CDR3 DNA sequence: TGTGCCAGTAGTATAGGTAACGTCCTGTTGAACACCGGGGAGCTGTTTTTT. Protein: CASSIGNVLLNTGELFF.

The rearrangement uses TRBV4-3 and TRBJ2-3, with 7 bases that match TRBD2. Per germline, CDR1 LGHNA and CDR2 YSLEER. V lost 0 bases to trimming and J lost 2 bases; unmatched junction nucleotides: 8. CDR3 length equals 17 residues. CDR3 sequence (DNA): TGCGCCAGCAGCCAAGATAGTAGGCGGGGGTACACAGATACGCAGTATTTT. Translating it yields CASSQDSRRGYTDTQYF.

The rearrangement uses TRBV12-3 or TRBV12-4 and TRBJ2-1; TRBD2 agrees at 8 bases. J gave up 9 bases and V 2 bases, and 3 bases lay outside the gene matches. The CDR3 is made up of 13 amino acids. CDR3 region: CASSLPAGVEQFF. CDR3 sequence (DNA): TGTGCCAGCAGTTTACCAGCGGGGGTTGAGCAGTTCTTC.

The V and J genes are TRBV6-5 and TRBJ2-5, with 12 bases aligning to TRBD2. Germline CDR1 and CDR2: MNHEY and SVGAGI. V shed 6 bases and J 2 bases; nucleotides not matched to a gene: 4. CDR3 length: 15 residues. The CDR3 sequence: CASRLAGGLQETQYF. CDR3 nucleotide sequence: TGTGCCAGCAGACTAGCGGGGGGACTTCAAGAGACCCAGTACTTC.

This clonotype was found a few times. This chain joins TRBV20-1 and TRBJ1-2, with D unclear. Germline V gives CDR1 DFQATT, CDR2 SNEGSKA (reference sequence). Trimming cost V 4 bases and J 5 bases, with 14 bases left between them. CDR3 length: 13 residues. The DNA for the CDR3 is TGCAGTGCTAAGGTCTCCCAGGTGTATGGCTACACCTTC. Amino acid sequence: CSAKVSQVYGYTF.

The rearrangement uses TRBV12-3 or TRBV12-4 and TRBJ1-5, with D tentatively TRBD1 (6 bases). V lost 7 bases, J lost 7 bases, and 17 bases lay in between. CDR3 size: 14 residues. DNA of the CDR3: TGTGCCAGCACATTGGGCGGGGGCATGCAGCCCCAGCATTTT. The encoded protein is CASTLGGGMQPQHF.

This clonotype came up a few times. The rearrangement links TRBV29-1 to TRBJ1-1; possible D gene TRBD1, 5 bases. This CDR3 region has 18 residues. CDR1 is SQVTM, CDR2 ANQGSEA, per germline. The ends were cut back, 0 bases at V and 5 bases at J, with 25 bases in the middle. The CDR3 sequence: CSVEDGADYVSGKTEAFF. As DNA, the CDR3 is TGCAGCGTTGAAGACGGGGCCGACTATGTAAGCGGGAAAACTGAAGCTTTCTTT.

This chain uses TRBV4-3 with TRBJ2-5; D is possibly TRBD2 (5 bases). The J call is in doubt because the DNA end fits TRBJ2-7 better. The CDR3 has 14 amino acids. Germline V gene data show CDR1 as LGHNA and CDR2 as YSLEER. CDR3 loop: CASSQGTAGYEQYF. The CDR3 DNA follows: TGCGCCAGCAGCCAAGGTACGGCGGGCTACGAGCAGTACTTC.

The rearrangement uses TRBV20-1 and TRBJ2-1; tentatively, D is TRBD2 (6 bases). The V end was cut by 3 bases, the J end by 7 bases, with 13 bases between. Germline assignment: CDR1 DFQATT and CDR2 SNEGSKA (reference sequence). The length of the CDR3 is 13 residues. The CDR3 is CSARGDWQNEQFF. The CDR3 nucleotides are TGCAGTGCTAGGGGGGACTGGCAAAATGAGCAGTTCTTC.

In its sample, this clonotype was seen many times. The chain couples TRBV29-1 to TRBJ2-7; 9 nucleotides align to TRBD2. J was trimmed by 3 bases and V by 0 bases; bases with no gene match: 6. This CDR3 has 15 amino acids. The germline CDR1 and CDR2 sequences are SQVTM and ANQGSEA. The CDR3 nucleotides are TGCAGCGTTGAAGATCGGGCGGGGGGGCTCTACGAGCAGTACTTC. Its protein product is CSVEDRAGGLYEQYF.

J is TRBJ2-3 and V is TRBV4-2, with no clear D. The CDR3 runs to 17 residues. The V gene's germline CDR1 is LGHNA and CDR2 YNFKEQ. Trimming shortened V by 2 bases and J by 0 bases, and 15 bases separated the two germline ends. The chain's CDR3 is CASSQNQRAQSTDTQYF. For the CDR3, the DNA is TGTGCCAGCAGCCAAAATCAACGAGCCCAAAGCACAGATACGCAGTATTTT.